This T cell receptor (beta chain) was sequenced for a study of patients and donors after allogeneic stem cell transplantation. The CDR3 runs to 13 residues. Trimming left V 5 bases short and J 9 bases short, with 16 bases between. The germline V gene has CDR1 MGHDK and CDR2 SYGVNS. This clonotype was counted only a few times. TCRdb independently ran MiXCR on the RT-PCR reads; one entry per CDR3 protein. The sample yields about 960,000 distinct CDR3 sequences, 15% to 20% seen once. This chain links TRBV25-1 with TRBJ2-5; perhaps D is TRBD1 or TRBD2 (5 bases each). The source is a human donor who was either an allogeneic HSCT recipient or a stem cell or donor lymphocyte infusion donor (not recorded which). It is not recorded whose cells these are; they may come from a transplant donor. The sequenced material came from blood, either unsorted or a sorted T cell fraction (not recorded which). The CDR3 loop reads CASSSPGPLAQYF. The CDR3 nucleotides read TGTGCCAGCAGTTCACCGGGACCCCTGGCCCAGTACTTC. Full variable domain (remainder filled in from reference TRBV25-1 and TRBJ2-5): EADIYQTPRYLVIGTGKKITLECSQTMGHDKMYWYQQDPGMELHLIHYSYGVNSTEKGDLSSESTVSRIRTEHFPLTLESARPSHTSQYLCASSSPGPLAQYFGPGTRLLVL.